This TCR beta chain was recorded in a study of cytomegalovirus exposure and HLA in healthy donors. Study-wide points: Most TCR beta V segments were productive about 90% or about 30% of the time in an earlier analysis. Available immune exposure information covered CMV serostatus only.

V dropped 6 bases and J dropped 5; count of bases not matched to a gene: 5. This CDR3 has 13 amino acids. Germline loops: CDR1 MNHEY, CDR2 SVGAGI. This clone has a handful of counts. Antigen: not known. Primers included in the PCR were 60 Vbeta and 13 Jbeta primers. This table comes from immunoSEQ multiplex PCR, and its TCRdb copy is limited to in-frame clones, with some not included. This table holds some 120,000 clones, about 80% found once. Nominally healthy donors provided the samples, though records likely missed some immune exposures. Material for sequencing was PBMCs. V and J are TRBV6-5 and TRBJ2-7; 9 bases map to TRBD2. The TCR sequence derives from a man aged 40-55 years in good health and CMV-seronegative. The DNA of the CDR3 is TGTGCCAGCAGCCTCCGACTAGCGGACGAGCAGTACTTC. Its translation: CASSLRLADEQYF.